This TCR beta chain was observed in a study of blood T cell repertoires in COVID-19. Background on the study: From T cells, B-cell-depleted T cells, or PBMCs came the material, which was cDNA or gDNA.

Repertoires were generated with immunoSEQ multiplex PCR, while TCRdb's copy carries only in-frame clones and drops some. The sample consists of hundreds of thousands of clones, over 75% of them appearing once. Clinical history reported by participants formed the basis on which cohorts were assigned. The specimen sequenced was PBMCs or T cells enriched from blood (not recorded which). The clonotype originates from a woman aged 40 to 50 with acute COVID-19.

This chain's CDR3 is CASSEALLGTVSNSNYGYTF. Here the CDR3 DNA reads TGTGCCAGCAGTGAAGCGCTTCTCGGGACAGTATCCAATTCAAACTATGGCTACACCTTC. This rearrangement joins TRBV2 to TRBJ1-2; 7 bases line up with TRBD1. The CDR3 extends over 20 amino acids. With V trimmed by 0 bases and J by 2 bases, 18 bases remained unmatched. Looked up from germline, CDR1 is SNHLY and CDR2 is FYNNEI.